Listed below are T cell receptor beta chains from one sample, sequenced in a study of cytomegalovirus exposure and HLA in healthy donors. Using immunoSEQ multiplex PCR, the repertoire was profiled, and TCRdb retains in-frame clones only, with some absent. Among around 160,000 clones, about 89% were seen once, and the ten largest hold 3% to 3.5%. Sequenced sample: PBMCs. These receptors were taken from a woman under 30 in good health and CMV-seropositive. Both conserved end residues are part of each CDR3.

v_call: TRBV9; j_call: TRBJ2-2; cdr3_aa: CASSVGTRRVTGELFF
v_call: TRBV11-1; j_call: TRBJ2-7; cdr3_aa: CASSPGLAEYEQYF
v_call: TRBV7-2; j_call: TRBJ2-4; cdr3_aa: CASSLAPGRIQYF
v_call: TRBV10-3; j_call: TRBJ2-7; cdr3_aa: CAISESMDRGHEQYF
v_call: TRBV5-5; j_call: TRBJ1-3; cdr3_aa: CASSSQTGDGGNTIYF
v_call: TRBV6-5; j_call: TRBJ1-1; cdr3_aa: CASSYGGQNTEAFF
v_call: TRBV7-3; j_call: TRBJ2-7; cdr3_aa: CASSLRAGGPYEQYF
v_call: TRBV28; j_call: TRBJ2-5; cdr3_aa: CASSLYRDRGETQYF
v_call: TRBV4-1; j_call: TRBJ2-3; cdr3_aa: CASSQEGRGPDTQYF
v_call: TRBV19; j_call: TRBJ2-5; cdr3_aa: CASSIGSRGPETQYF
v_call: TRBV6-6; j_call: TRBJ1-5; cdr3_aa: CASSYSDRVSNQPQHF
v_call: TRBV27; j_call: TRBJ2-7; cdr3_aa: CASSFRESYEQYF
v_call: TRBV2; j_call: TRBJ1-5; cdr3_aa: CASSEDRGNQPQHF
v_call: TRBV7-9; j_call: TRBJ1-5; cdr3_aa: CASSPLTGGLDQPQHF
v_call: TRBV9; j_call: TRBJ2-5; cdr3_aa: CASSVGAGGIQETQYF
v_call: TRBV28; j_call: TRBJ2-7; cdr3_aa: CASSLSAYEQYF
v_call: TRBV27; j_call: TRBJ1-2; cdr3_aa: CASSLSRGQGASNYGYTF
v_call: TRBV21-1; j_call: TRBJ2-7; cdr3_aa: CASSIDYRGQSYEQYF
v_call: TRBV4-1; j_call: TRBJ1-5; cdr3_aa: CASSLAPTGFNQPQHF
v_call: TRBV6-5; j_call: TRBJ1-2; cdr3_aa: CASSPRQGPYGYTF
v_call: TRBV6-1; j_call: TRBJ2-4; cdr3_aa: CASGAGGSGKNIQYF
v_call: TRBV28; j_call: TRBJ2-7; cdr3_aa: CASSIRDIPYEQYF
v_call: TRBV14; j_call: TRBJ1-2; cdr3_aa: CASSRGYLGGYTF
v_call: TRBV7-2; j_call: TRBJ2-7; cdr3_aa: CASSLRREGHEQYF
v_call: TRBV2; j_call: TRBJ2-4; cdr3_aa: CASSDSGPKNIQYF
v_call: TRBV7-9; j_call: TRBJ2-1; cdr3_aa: CASSLGTVRRGRYNEQFF
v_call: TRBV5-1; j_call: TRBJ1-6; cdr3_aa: CASSDYREGMNSPLHF
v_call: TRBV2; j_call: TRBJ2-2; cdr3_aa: CASRETGIGELFF
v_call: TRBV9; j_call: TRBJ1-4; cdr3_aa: CASSVGTRMATNEKLFF
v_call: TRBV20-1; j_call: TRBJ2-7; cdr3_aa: CSARASYEQYF
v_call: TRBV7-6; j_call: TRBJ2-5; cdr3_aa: CASSLGIAGGTQETQYF